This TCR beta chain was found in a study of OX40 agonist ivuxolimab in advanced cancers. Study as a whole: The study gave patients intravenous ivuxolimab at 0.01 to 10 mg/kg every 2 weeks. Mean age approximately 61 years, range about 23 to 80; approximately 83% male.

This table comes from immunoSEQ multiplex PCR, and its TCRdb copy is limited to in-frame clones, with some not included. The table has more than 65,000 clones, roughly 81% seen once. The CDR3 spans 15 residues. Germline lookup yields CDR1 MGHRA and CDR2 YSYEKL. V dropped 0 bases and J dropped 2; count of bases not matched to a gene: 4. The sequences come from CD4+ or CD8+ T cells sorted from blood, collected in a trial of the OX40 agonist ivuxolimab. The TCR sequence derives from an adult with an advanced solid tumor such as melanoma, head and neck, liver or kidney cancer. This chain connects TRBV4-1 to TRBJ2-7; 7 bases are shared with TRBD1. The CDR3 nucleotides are TGCGCCAGCAGCCAAGATACCGACAGGGCCTACGAGCAGTACTTC. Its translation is CASSQDTDRAYEQYF.